This T cell receptor beta chain was sequenced during a study of cytomegalovirus exposure and HLA in healthy donors (dated by TCRdb to the late 2010s). Background for the entire study: An earlier analysis of several hundred of the donors reported over 250 Gb of sequence data and roughly 120 million unique TCR beta sequences obtained from around 170 million T cells. Around 320 gigabases of sequencing data and 70 million to 100 million unique TCR sequences were included in an early release covering around 600 HLA-typed donors. Of the 398 genotyped donors, 65% to 90% fell in the genetic ancestry cluster associated with self-reported Caucasian donors. The study aimed to test whether signatures of past pathogen exposure could be identified by cataloging public T cell receptors. The T cell repertoires of 666 subjects were profiled by immunosequencing and related to cytomegalovirus serostatus. A separate validation cohort of more than 100 different subjects was used in addition to the 666-subject first cohort. To predict cytomegalovirus infection status, the study combined high-throughput TCR immunosequencing, statistical association of individual TCRs with disease status, and machine learning. A later analysis re-analyzed previously published TCR beta repertoires from 650 to 800 donors and added high-resolution HLA genotyping to study TCR occurrence patterns. In the later analysis, no new phenotypic data were used to find candidate immune exposures; instead, reliance was placed on TCR beta sequences and their occurrence across donors. In an earlier analysis of 587 of the donors, high-throughput TCR beta sequencing was used to judge whether each TCR beta V gene segment behaved as functional or pseudogenic. Donor age, sex, ethnicity and CMV serostatus were compiled together with the repertoire data. A later genetic analysis took genome-wide SNP genotypes for about 55% of the roughly 670 donors and used that subset as a discovery cohort. All discovery cohort repertoires had been generated using a single sequencing platform. HLA typing included class I and class II loci at four-digit resolution. The number of donors typed differed by locus, with about 629-630 for A, B, C, DRB1 and DQB1, around 500 for DQA1, 606 for DPA1, and around 460 for DPB1. Several DR-DQ haplotypes were handled as single units for association and clustering because linkage in the cohort was strong. Among 300 to 500 genotyped donors of the cohort, an average of roughly 230,000 unique TCR beta nucleotide sequences was sequenced per donor, of which 15% to 20% were non-productive.

CDR3 length: 15 amino acids, cysteine to phenylalanine. Only the CDR3 DNA is retained, 45 bases long and in frame from the first base. CDR1 and CDR2 are read off the germline V gene as MNHNS and SASEGT. Compared with germline, V lacks 6 bases and J lacks 3 bases; bases without a gene match: 7. Summary of the overall study and its limitations: Across donors, most TCR sequences were observed very rarely, whereas some public TCRs were present in many individuals. V-gene and J-gene trimming of TCR beta chains was associated with a missense DCLRE1C variant in a later genetic analysis, and the association was replicated in an independent cohort. Specific HLA alleles were associated with 15,000 to 20,000 TCR beta sequences at a false discovery rate of 0.05 in a later analysis. In a later analysis, several top co-occurrence clusters were reported to appear linked to parvovirus B19, influenza, CMV and Epstein-Barr virus. According to a later analysis, TCR association rates differed among HLA loci, with DRB1 alleles showing the most associated TCRs and HLA-C alleles showing the fewest. In a later genetic analysis, fewer N-insertions in productive TCRs were reported among donors in an Asian-associated ancestry cluster than the roughly 640-donor mean. According to the authors, the approach could potentially be generalized to other disease states and immunological phenotypes. Some IMGT-functional V segments, including TRBV6-2 and TRBV6-3, could not be distinguished by the 87-base-pair reads and were therefore excluded. Immune exposure information for the cohort was limited to CMV serostatus. In an earlier analysis of about 600 of the donors, most TCR beta V segments appeared in productive rearrangements about 87% or about 30% of the time, broadly matching IMGT annotations. In both the original and validation cohorts, the classifier was reported to diagnose cytomegalovirus status with high specificity and sensitivity. Correlated functional status among segregating V segments might reflect linkage disequilibrium, but an unknown experimental factor could not be ruled out. In a later analysis, most CMV-associated TCR beta chains were found to appear HLA-restricted, with HLA associations seemingly driven largely by CMV exposure. A few of the identified cytomegalovirus-associated TCR beta chains were confirmed in vitro to be specific for cytomegalovirus antigens. Roughly uniform sequencing depth across donors was assumed in presence/absence analyses, although this assumption may not hold. A cluster of highly shared sequence variants was judged likely to be a technical artifact of the sequencing pipeline. Because counts were too low, 15 to 20 rarely observed V segments, including chromosome 9 orphons, were excluded from the earlier analysis of 500 to 700 of the donors. Strong co-occurrence of HLA alleles, especially DR and DQ, made assigning TCR associations to individual alleles difficult. A further reported finding was that TCR beta sequences accurately predicted the HLA-A and HLA-B alleles for most subjects in the first cohort. Because some donors lacked HLA typing at each locus, the association tests relied only on the typed subset. In a later analysis, HLA-associated TCR beta chains showed more clonal expansion and lower generation probabilities than non-associated chains that were equally common. In this cohort, only TCR beta chains were sequenced, and detectable features were limited by the absence of alpha or paired-chain data. A total of around 150 TCR beta chains were listed by the study as associated with cytomegalovirus.

The library came from the immunoSEQ multiplex PCR assay. For the multiplex PCR, a mixture combining 60 forward primers for TCR Vbeta segments and 13 reverse primers for TCR Jbeta segments was used. The CDR3 region of rearranged TCR beta genes was amplified from genomic DNA with a multiplex PCR assay. The Illumina HiSeq System was used to sequence the amplified TCR beta libraries as 87-base-pair reads. The authors processed their data as follows. A later analysis tallied around 82 million unique TCR beta chains across the 660 or so repertoires, and 10 million to 11 million of those chains were shared by two or more donors. Raw reads were error-corrected and collapsed into unique sequences by a nearest-neighbor algorithm in which closely related sequences were merged to remove PCR and sequencing errors. CDR3 sequences were aligned to IMGT reference sequences to assign V, D and J gene segments. For a sequence to be retained, a match of at least six nucleotides to both a V gene segment and a J gene segment was required. A rearrangement counted as productive if the CDR3 had no stop codons and remained in frame with V and J, and every other rearrangement counted as non-productive. Following IMGT convention, CDR3 was defined as the stretch from the second conserved V-encoded cysteine up to the conserved J-encoded phenylalanine. In an earlier analysis of just under 600 of the donors, sequences lacking an unambiguous match to a single V gene segment were excluded. An earlier analysis of a few hundred of the donors called V segments functional above 56.7% productive rearrangements and segregating when the between-donor standard deviation exceeded 5%. A statistical classification framework was built to diagnose cytomegalovirus status from the catalog of TCR beta chain sequences. V and J gene assignment, in a later analysis, came from comparing TCR nucleotide sequences with IMGT/GENE-DB human TR gene sequences. In a later analysis, CDR3 sequences and most-parsimonious VDJ recombination scenarios were assigned using the TCRdist pipeline. In a later analysis, each TCR beta chain was defined by its CDR3 amino acid sequence together with its V-gene family, and reads lacking a unique V-gene family were excluded. A later analysis removed several hundred highly shared, low-generation-probability nucleotide sequences to deal with suspected cross-contamination and a sequencing artifact. A later analysis calculated a clonal expansion index for each public chain from normalized within-repertoire ranks of inferred template counts. A later analysis computed generation probabilities with a VDJ recombination model fitted to out-of-frame rearrangements, and checked the results against IGoR. In a later analysis, hypergeometric tests were used to score TCR-TCR, TCR-HLA and TCR-CMV co-occurrence, with a repertoire-size bias correction applied to TCR pairs. A later analysis estimated false discovery rates by permuting HLA or CMV assignments 20 times. In a later analysis, co-occurring TCRs were grouped using DBSCAN, with TCRdist sequence similarity added in when clustering inside HLA-allele-positive subsets. Repertoires with fewer than 30,000 or more than 120,000 public chains were left out of co-occurrence clustering, as were a handful of repertoires with anomalous nucleotide sharing. The table was pulled from immuneACCESS by TCRdb, which kept in-frame rearrangements only. Such tables lose some clones; where checked, under half of the loss comes from unresolved V genes, and the rest has no known cause. V, J and clone size are those of that table, while D and trimming were read from the DNA. This sample comprises around 91,000 clones, around 64% of them detected only once. The ten largest clones represent roughly 2.5% of the sample.

As to this clone: There is no known antigen for this receptor. There are no base qualities to consult, and no much larger clone falls within one base.

The cohort consisted of 600 to 750 healthy bone marrow donors. All cohort members were sampled while nominally healthy, although unrecorded immune exposures were likely present. CMV serostatus was recorded as positive for just under 300 and negative for about 50% of the 666 cohort members, whereas no CMV serostatus was recorded for the donor in question. A peripheral blood sample was provided by each donor, and peripheral blood mononuclear cells were used for TCR beta sequencing. Genomic DNA was extracted from the blood cell samples with the Qiagen DNeasy Blood Extraction Kit. The sequencing input was PBMCs. The clonotype originates from a human donor in good health. The V gene is TRBV6-1 and the J gene is TRBJ1-3; a stretch of 8 junction bases matches TRBD1. For the CDR3, the sequence is CASRTQGARGNTIYF. The DNA reads as follows: TGTGCCAGCAGGACTCAGGGGGCGCGTGGAAACACCATATATTTT.